The rows below give T cell receptor beta chains drawn from one sample of a study of beta chain features in type 1 diabetes. Some clones are missing from TCRdb's copy, which holds only in-frame ones; the method was immunoSEQ multiplex PCR. Of about 340,000 clones listed, around 8% were seen once; the top ten hold less than 0.45%. Sequencing used central memory CD4+ T cells from blood. All receptors come from a woman under 30 in good health. Both conserved end residues are part of each CDR3. A D gene is named only where the DNA matches it firmly. Clone size is shown for a subset of rows, as once, few, many or a class of expanded clone.

J: TRBJ2-5
V: TRBV29-1
D: TRBD2
size: many
DNA: TGCAGCGTTATGCCGGGGGGGGAGACCCAGTACTTC
CDR3: CSVMPGGETQYF

J: TRBJ2-7
V: TRBV29-1
D: -
size: -
DNA: TGCAGCGTTCGGACGGGTCGACGGGAGCAGTACTTC
CDR3: CSVRTGRREQYF

J: TRBJ1-4
V: TRBV5-1
D: -
size: few
DNA: TGCGCCAGCAGCGTGACTCCCGGGACCCTTAATGAAAAACTGTTTTTT
CDR3: CASSVTPGTLNEKLFF

J: TRBJ1-1
V: TRBV29-1
D: TRBD1
size: -
DNA: TGCAGCGTTGAAGGGACAGGGGACACTGAAGCTTTCTTT
CDR3: CSVEGTGDTEAFF

J: TRBJ1-3
V: TRBV18
D: -
size: few
DNA: TGTGCCAGCTCTCAGGACATCACCTCTGGAAACACCATATATTTT
CDR3: CASSQDITSGNTIYF

J: TRBJ1-1
V: TRBV28
D: -
size: few
DNA: TGTGCCAGCAGTTTACGCTGGGCGACGGCTTTCTTT
CDR3: CASSLRWATAFF

J: TRBJ2-1
V: TRBV7-2
D: -
size: few
DNA: TGTGCCAGCAGCCCGAGAGGATCTGCGAACAATGAGCAGTTCTTC
CDR3: CASSPRGSANNEQFF

J: TRBJ2-1
V: TRBV5-6
D: -
size: many
DNA: TGTGCCAGCAGCACCCGATCCTACTATGACTCCTACAATGAGCAGTTCTTC
CDR3: CASSTRSYYDSYNEQFF

J: TRBJ1-2
V: TRBV2
D: -
size: -
DNA: TGTGCCAGCAGCGTAGACAGAGACTATGGCTACACCTTC
CDR3: CASSVDRDYGYTF

J: TRBJ2-7
V: TRBV2
D: -
size: few
DNA: TGTGCCAGCAGTGAAAGGTCGAGGACGAGCAGTCTGCTCCGGCAGTACTTC
CDR3: CASSERSRTSSLLRQYF

J: TRBJ1-4
V: TRBV25-1
D: -
size: -
DNA: TGTGCCAGCAGTGTCGGATACTACGCAACTAATGAAAAACTGTTTTTT
CDR3: CASSVGYYATNEKLFF

J: TRBJ2-7
V: TRBV10-2
D: TRBD2
size: -
DNA: TGCGCCAGCACTCTAGCGGGAGGGCACGAGCAGTACTTC
CDR3: CASTLAGGHEQYF

J: TRBJ2-2
V: TRBV27
D: TRBD2
size: once
DNA: TGTGCCAGCAGACCACGTAGAGCGGGGACCGGGGAGCTGTTTTTT
CDR3: CASRPRRAGTGELFF

J: TRBJ2-1
V: TRBV7-2
D: -
size: few
DNA: TGTGCCAGCAGCTGGGGTAGCAGCAGCTCCTACAATGAGCAGTTCTTC
CDR3: CASSWGSSSSYNEQFF

J: TRBJ2-1
V: TRBV7-2
D: TRBD2
size: few
DNA: TGTGCCAGCAGCCCCGGACTAGCGGTGTTCTTCAATGAGCAGTTCTTC
CDR3: CASSPGLAVFFNEQFF

J: TRBJ2-5
V: TRBV4-2
D: -
size: -
DNA: TGTGCCAGCAGCCACTGGGGTCGGGAGACCCAGTACTTC
CDR3: CASSHWGRETQYF

J: TRBJ2-5
V: TRBV7-2
D: TRBD2
size: many
DNA: TGTGCCAGCAGCTTAGCCTTATCGACTAGCGGGAGTGGCGGGACCCAGTACTTC
CDR3: CASSLALSTSGSGGTQYF

J: TRBJ1-2
V: TRBV4-2
D: -
size: many
DNA: TGTGCCAGCAGCCAAGAAGGCAGGGGCTATGGCTACACCTTC
CDR3: CASSQEGRGYGYTF

J: TRBJ2-5
V: TRBV29-1
D: TRBD2
size: -
DNA: TGCAGCGTTGGGGAGGGGATCCAAGAGACCCAGTACTTC
CDR3: CSVGEGIQETQYF

J: TRBJ2-2
V: TRBV4-2
D: TRBD2
size: -
DNA: TGTGCCAGCAGCCCAGCGGGAGCGAACACCGGGGAGCTGTTTTTT
CDR3: CASSPAGANTGELFF